Presented here are 3 T cell receptor beta chains from one specimen sequenced in a study of vaccination effects on CD4 cells after COVID-19 (dated by TCRdb to about 2022). Their antigens remain unidentified. Library preparation used the immunoSEQ multiplex PCR assay. TCRdb mirrors the immuneACCESS table, restricted to in-frame sequences. Some clones are absent from its copies; in checked studies, under half trace to an unresolved V gene, and the reason for the others is unknown. The sample table holds about 72,000 clones, of which 80% to 85% were seen once. In total, the top ten clones hold 1.2% of the sample. To identify antigen-specific CD4+ T cell clonotypes by their expansion, the ViraFEST assay first stimulated PBMC with viral peptide pools and then applied TCR sequencing. After more than nine days of culture, CD4+ T cells were isolated with the EasySep CD4+ T cell isolation kit. Each participant received two doses of an mRNA SARS-CoV-2 vaccine, either BNT162b2 or mRNA-1273.

The input for sequencing was CD4+ T cells from PBMCs cultured with HCoV-229E spike peptides, taken after COVID-19 vaccination. This specimen's cell subset or site label, per the study, means: HCoV-229E spike overlapping peptide pool stimulation. These receptors were obtained from a human donor who received a COVID-19 vaccine.

This sequence joins TRBV5-1 and TRBJ1-3; TRBD1 matches 8 bases. Trimming took 5 bases from V and 0 from J; bases not matched to a gene: 1. The CDR3 consists of 14 residues. The germline gives CDR1 SGHRS, CDR2 YFSETQ. CDR3 nucleotide sequence: TGCGCCAGCAGTACAGGGGGCTCTGGAAACACCATATATTTT. Its protein product is CASSTGGSGNTIYF.

The rearrangement uses TRBV6-6 and TRBJ1-1; D is perhaps TRBD1 (5 bases). Germline-derived CDR1 and CDR2 are MNHNY and SVGAGI (reference sequence). With 4 bases removed from V and 5 bases from J, the gap between germline ends came to 17 bases. CDR3 size: 15 residues. The DNA for the CDR3 is TGTGCCAGCAGTTCCCCCGCGAGGGGAGGGACTGAAGCTTTCTTT. It specifies CASSSPARGGTEAFF.

The chain has TRBV19 and TRBJ1-1, with D perhaps matching TRBD1 (5 bases). Germline V gene data show CDR1 as LNHDA and CDR2 as SQIVND (reference sequence). The CDR3 contains 14 residues. Trimming shortened V by 6 bases and J by 4 bases, and 15 bases separated the two germline ends. CDR3 loop: CASSSGFMGTEAFF. CDR3 DNA sequence: TGTGCCAGTAGCTCAGGGTTTATGGGCACTGAAGCTTTCTTT.